The T cell receptor (beta chain) under discussion was sequenced for a study of T cell repertoires in cytomegalovirus infection. In this sample, this clonotype turned up many times. J lost 3 bases, V lost 8 bases, and 15 bases had no gene match. From germline, CDR1 is SGHVS and CDR2 FNYEAQ. The CDR3 sequence is 17 residues long. TCRdb recomputed calls from the reads with MiXCR, one row per CDR3 protein. This table has around 450,000 distinct CDR3 sequences, 31% appearing once. The rearrangement links TRBV7-6 to TRBJ1-4, with 7 bases fitting TRBD1. This receptor was obtained from a human donor in good health (CMV status not recorded). Some clones in this sample may be carry-over from other donors' samples. The sequenced material came from PBMCs. CDR3 bases: TGTGCCAGCGCTAAGCCCGTCACCGGGACAGCTAATGAAAAACTGTTTTTT. It specifies CASAKPVTGTANEKLFF.